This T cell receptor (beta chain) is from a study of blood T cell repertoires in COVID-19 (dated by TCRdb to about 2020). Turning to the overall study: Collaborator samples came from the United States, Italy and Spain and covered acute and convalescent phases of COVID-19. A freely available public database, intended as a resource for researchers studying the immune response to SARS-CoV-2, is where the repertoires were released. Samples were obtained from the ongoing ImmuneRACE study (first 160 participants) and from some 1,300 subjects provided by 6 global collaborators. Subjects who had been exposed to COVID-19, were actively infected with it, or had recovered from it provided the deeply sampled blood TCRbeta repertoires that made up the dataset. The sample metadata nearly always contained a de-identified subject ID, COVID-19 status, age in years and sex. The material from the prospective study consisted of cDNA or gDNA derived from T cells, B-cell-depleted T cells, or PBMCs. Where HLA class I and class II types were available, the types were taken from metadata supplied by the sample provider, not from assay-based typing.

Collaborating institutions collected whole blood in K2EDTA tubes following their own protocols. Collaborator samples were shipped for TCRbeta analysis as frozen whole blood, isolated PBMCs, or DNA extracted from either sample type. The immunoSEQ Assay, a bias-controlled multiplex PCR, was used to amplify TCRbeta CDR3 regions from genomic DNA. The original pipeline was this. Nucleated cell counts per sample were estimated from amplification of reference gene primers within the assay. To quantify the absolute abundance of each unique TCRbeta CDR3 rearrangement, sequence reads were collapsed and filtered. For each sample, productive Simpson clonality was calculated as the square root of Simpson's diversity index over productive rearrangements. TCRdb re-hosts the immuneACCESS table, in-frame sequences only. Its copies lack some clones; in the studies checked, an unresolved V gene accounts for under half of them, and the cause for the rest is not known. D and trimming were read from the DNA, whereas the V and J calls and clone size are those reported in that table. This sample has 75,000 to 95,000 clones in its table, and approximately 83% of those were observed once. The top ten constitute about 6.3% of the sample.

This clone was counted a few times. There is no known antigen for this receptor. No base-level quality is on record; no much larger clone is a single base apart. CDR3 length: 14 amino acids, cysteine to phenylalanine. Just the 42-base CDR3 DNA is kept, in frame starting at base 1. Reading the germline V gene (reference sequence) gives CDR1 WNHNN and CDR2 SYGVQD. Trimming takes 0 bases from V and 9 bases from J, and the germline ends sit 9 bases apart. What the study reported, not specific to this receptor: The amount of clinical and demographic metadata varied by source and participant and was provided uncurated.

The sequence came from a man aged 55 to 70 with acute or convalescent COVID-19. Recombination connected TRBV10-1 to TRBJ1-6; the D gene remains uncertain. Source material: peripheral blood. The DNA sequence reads TGCGCCAGCAGTGAGTCCCGAACGGGTTCACCCCTCCACTTT. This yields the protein CASSESRTGSPLHF.